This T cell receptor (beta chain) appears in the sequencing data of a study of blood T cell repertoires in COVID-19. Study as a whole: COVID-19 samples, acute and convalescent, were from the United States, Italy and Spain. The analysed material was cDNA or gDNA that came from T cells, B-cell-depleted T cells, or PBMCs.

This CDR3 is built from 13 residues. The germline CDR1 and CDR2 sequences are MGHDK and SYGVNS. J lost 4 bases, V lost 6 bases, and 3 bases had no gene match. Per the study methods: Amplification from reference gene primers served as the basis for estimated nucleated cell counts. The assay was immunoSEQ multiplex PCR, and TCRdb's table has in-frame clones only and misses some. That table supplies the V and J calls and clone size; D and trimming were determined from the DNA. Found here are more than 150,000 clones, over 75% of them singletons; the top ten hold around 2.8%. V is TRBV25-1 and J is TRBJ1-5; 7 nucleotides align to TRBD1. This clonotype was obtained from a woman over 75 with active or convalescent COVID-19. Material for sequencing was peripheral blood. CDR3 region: CASRDRVNQPQHF. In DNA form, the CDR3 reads TGTGCCAGCAGAGACAGGGTTAATCAGCCCCAGCATTTT.